This T cell receptor beta chain was identified in a study of Ad26.COV2.S vaccination and SARS-CoV-2 variants. Treatment described: approximately 18 received Ad26.COV2.S at low or high dose, single or two shots; several received placebo; per-sample allocation not given. It was on day 63 after the first vaccine or placebo injection that samples were taken. Clones were read by immunoSEQ multiplex PCR, and TCRdb kept only the in-frame ones, dropping some. The table lists a few hundred thousand clones, less than 95% of them singletons. This CDR3 has 17 residues. Germline assignment: CDR1 LNHNV and CDR2 YYDKDF (reference sequence). V was clipped by 1 base and J by 3 bases; unmatched bases: 11.

The receptor was derived from a person between 18 and 65 years old who received the Ad26.COV2.S COVID-19 vaccine or a placebo. The chain couples TRBV15 to TRBJ1-2; 7 nucleotides line up with TRBD1. Sample: peripheral blood, taken in a trial of Ad26.COV2.S vaccine versus placebo. The CDR3 DNA is TGTGCCACCAGCAGAGTGCCCCACCAAGACAGGGACTATGGCTACACCTTC. This codes for CATSRVPHQDRDYGYTF.